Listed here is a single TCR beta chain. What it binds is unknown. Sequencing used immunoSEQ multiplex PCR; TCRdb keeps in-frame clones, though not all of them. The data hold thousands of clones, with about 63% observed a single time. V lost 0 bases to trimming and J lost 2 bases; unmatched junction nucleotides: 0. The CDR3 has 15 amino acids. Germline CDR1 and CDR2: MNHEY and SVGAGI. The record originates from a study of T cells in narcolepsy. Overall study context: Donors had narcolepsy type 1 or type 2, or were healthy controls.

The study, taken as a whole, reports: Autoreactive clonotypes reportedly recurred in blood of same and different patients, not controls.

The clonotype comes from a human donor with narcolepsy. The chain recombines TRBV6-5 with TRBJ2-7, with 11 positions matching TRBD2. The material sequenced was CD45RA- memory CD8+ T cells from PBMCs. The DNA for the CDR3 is TGTGCCAGCAGTTACTCTAGCGGGGGGGCCTACGAGCAGTACTTC. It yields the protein CASSYSSGGAYEQYF.